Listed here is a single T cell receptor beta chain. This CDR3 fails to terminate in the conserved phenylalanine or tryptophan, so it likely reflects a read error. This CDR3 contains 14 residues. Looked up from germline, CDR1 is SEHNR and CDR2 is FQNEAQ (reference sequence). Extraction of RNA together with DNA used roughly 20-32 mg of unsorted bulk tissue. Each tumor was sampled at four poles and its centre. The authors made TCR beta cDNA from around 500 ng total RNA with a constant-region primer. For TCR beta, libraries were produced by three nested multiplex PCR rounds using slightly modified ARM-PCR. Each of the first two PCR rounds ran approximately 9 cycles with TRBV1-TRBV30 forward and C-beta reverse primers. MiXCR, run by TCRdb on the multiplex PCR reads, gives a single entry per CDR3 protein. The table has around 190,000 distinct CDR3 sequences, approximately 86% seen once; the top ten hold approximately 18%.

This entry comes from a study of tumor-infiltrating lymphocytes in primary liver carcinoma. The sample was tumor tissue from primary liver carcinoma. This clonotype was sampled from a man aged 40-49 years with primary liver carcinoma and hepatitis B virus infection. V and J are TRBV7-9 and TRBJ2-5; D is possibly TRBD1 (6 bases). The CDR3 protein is CANSLSRGEETQYL. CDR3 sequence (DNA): TGTGCCAACAGCTTATCCAGGGGAGAAGAGACCCAGTACTTA.